The 21 T cell receptor beta chains below were found in one sample sequenced in a study of cytomegalovirus exposure and HLA in healthy donors. PCR employed 60 Vbeta and 13 Jbeta primers. Method: immunoSEQ multiplex PCR; TCRdb's copy keeps in-frame clones and lacks some. The sample comprises about 120,000 clones, roughly 80% of which are singletons, and 1.2% rests with the top ten. Sequenced input: PBMCs. These TCRs come from a female donor in good health and CMV-seronegative.

This rearrangement joins TRBV4-1 to TRBJ2-3, with 8 bases aligning to TRBD2. Germline CDR1 and CDR2: MGHRA and YSYEKL. V lost 4 bases, J lost 3 bases, and 6 bases stayed unmatched. The length of the CDR3 is 15 residues. CDR3 residues: CASSPTSEVTDTQYF. In DNA form, the CDR3 reads TGCGCCAGCAGCCCGACTAGCGAGGTAACAGATACGCAGTATTTT.

The chain uses TRBV7-9 and TRBJ1-3; no clear D gene. This CDR3 has 14 residues. Germline CDR1 reads SEHNR; CDR2 reads FQNEAQ (reference sequence). V was trimmed by 2 bases and J by 0 bases, leaving 5 bases between them. The CDR3 bases are TGTGCCAGCAGCTTACTCGGCTCTGGAAACACCATATATTTT. It specifies CASSLLGSGNTIYF. The full variable domain, rest sourced from reference TRBV7-9 and TRBJ1-3, is DTGVSQNPRHKITKRGQNVTFRCDPISEHNRLYWYRQTLGQGPEFLTYFQNEAQLEKSRLLSDRFSAERPKGSFSTLEIQRTEQGDSAMYLCASSLLGSGNTIYFGEGSWLTVV.

The rearrangement links TRBV30 to TRBJ1-5; D unresolved. CDR1 GTSNPN and CDR2 SVGIG come from the germline V gene (reference sequence). This CDR3 is 14 amino acids long. Trimming pared 2 bases from V and 2 bases from J, leaving 10 bases between. DNA for the CDR3: TGTGCCTGGAGTCACCTCACGGGCAATCAGCCCCAGCATTTT. Protein sequence: CAWSHLTGNQPQHF.

The chain combines TRBV7-3 with TRBJ2-1; maybe TRBD2 (7 bases). This CDR3 contains 14 residues. V dropped 3 bases and J dropped 5 bases, with 11 bases sitting between them. Germline CDR1 reads SGHTA; CDR2 reads FQGTGA. CDR3 sequence reads: CASSFAGGHNEQFF. CDR3 nucleotides: TGTGCCAGCAGCTTCGCCGGGGGGCACAATGAGCAGTTCTTC.

The rearrangement joins TRBV10-1 to TRBJ2-5, with TRBD2 identical over 9 bases. V dropped 0 bases and J dropped 9; count of bases not matched to a gene: 11. Germline V CDR1 and CDR2: WNHNN, SYGVQD (reference sequence). The CDR3 is 16 amino acids. The CDR3 nucleotides are TGCGCCAGCAGTGAGTCAATGGCGGGAGGGTACACTCCCCAGTACTTC. Translating gives CASSESMAGGYTPQYF.

This clone has more than one count but fewer than ten. V is TRBV4-1 and J is TRBJ2-3; unclear D gene. V shed 2 bases and J shed 7 bases, with 13 bases lying between them. Germline assignment: CDR1 MGHRA and CDR2 YSYEKL. The CDR3 length is 14 residues. CDR3 in DNA: TGCGCCAGCAGCCAAATTGGAGAGAGCAATACGCAGTATTTT. This sequence encodes CASSQIGESNTQYF.

CDR3 region: CSANSYNEQFF. The CDR3 DNA sequence: TGCAGTGCTAATTCGTACAATGAGCAGTTCTTC. This chain uses TRBV20-1 with TRBJ2-1; D gene unclear. V lost 4 bases to trimming and J lost 4 bases, with 5 bases between them. The CDR3 is made up of 11 amino acids. Germline V gene sequence: CDR1 DFQATT, CDR2 SNEGSKA (reference sequence).

This clone has a single count. The chain links TRBV27 to TRBJ2-7; 8 nucleotides agree with TRBD1. The V gene's germline CDR1 is MNHEY and CDR2 SMNVEV (reference sequence). The CDR3 runs to 15 residues. V shed 0 bases, J shed 3 bases, and the junction held 4 bases outside the gene matches. DNA of the CDR3: TGTGCCAGCAGTTTATCCGGACAGGGTGGCTACGAGCAGTACTTC. Protein product: CASSLSGQGGYEQYF.

J is TRBJ2-2 and V is TRBV11-2; D not certain. This CDR3 has 15 amino acids. The germline V and J ends were trimmed by 0 bases and 0 bases, with 5 bases remaining between them. Per germline, CDR1 SGHAT and CDR2 FQNNGV. CDR3 sequence (DNA): TGTGCCAGCAGCTTAGAATTCGCGAACACCGGGGAGCTGTTTTTT. Protein sequence: CASSLEFANTGELFF.

There are a few counts of this clone. The chain links TRBV11-2 to TRBJ2-7, with 9 nucleotides matching TRBD2. Germline lookup yields CDR1 SGHAT and CDR2 FQNNGV. V shed 5 bases and J 0 bases; nucleotides not matched to a gene: 11. The CDR3 is made up of 17 amino acids. The DNA for the CDR3 is TGTGCCAGCAGCATGGGGAGTAGCGGGGGAACCTCCTACGAGCAGTACTTC. It yields the protein CASSMGSSGGTSYEQYF.

CDR3 sequence: CASTRTGGANTEAFF. CDR3 bases: TGTGCCAGCACCCGGACAGGGGGGGCGAACACTGAAGCTTTCTTT. The chain combines TRBV2 with TRBJ1-1, with TRBD1 matching over 10 bases. Germline loops: CDR1 SNHLY, CDR2 FYNNEI. Trimming removed 7 bases from V and 1 base from J; junction bases left unmatched: 6. There are 15 residues in the CDR3.

V usage is TRBV7-3 and J usage is TRBJ1-1; the match to TRBD1 covers 8 bases. CDR1 SGHTA and CDR2 FQGTGA come from the germline V gene. J lost 1 base, V lost 3 bases, and 7 bases had no gene match. The CDR3 extends over 16 amino acids. The CDR3, as DNA: TGTGCCAGCAGCTTGCAGGGGGCTGGAGGGAACACTGAAGCTTTCTTT. Its protein product is CASSLQGAGGNTEAFF.

The chain has TRBV28 and TRBJ2-7; D call uncertain. The V end was cut by 6 bases, the J end by 2 bases, with 20 bases between. CDR3 length: 16 amino acids. Germline V gives CDR1 MDHEN, CDR2 SYDVKM. This chain's CDR3 is CASRPPLGANPYEQYF. In DNA, the CDR3 is TGTGCCAGCAGACCTCCATTAGGAGCGAATCCCTACGAGCAGTACTTC.

CDR3 in DNA: TGTGCCAGCAGCTCGAACCCCCCGGGACATAATAATTCACCCCTCCACTTT. Translation: CASSSNPPGHNNSPLHF. The V gene is TRBV7-2, the J gene TRBJ1-6, with D tentatively TRBD1 (6 bases). Germline assignment: CDR1 SGHTA and CDR2 FQGNSA. Trimming pared 4 bases from V and 5 bases from J, leaving 18 bases between. The CDR3 has 17 amino acids.

The chain has TRBV9 and TRBJ2-5, with D unclear. This CDR3 spans 15 amino acids. With 3 bases removed from V and 2 bases from J, the gap between germline ends came to 14 bases. In germline, CDR1 is SGDLS, CDR2 YYNGEE. Written as DNA, the CDR3 is TGTGCCAGCAGCGGAGTCGCTGGTCGTCAAGAGACCCAGTACTTC. This translates into CASSGVAGRQETQYF.

This sequence joins TRBV5-6 and TRBJ2-7; D ambiguous. This CDR3 comprises 14 residues. V was trimmed by 1 base and J by 1 base, leaving 9 bases between them. The germline gives CDR1 SGHDT, CDR2 YYEEEE. The DNA of the CDR3 is TGTGCCAGCAGCTTGCTTCCGGAGTCCTACGAGCAGTACTTC. Translated: CASSLLPESYEQYF.

This clone was picked up a small number of times. This chain links TRBV15 with TRBJ1-5; D ambiguous. CDR1 and CDR2 (germline): LNHNV, YYDKDF (reference sequence). The CDR3 spans 12 residues. Trimming took 3 bases from V and 9 from J, leaving 9 bases between them. CDR3: CATSRALRPQHF. The DNA for the CDR3 is TGTGCCACCAGCAGGGCTCTCCGGCCCCAGCATTTT.

The CDR3 loop reads CASSPAGGAQETQYF. The CDR3 bases are TGTGCCAGCTCTCCAGCGGGAGGAGCGCAGGAGACCCAGTACTTC. This chain links TRBV18 with TRBJ2-5, with TRBD2 matching over 9 bases. V gave up 6 bases and J gave up 5 bases; unmatched junction bases: 10. Germline V CDR1 and CDR2: KGHSH, LQKENI. This CDR3 spans 15 amino acids.

CDR3 protein: CASSLQGQITDTQYF. As DNA, the CDR3 is TGTGCCAGCAGCCTTCAGGGACAGATCACAGATACGCAGTATTTT. This sequence joins TRBV2 and TRBJ2-3; 7 bases match TRBD1. Germline V gene sequence: CDR1 SNHLY, CDR2 FYNNEI. The CDR3 is made up of 15 amino acids. J gave up 2 bases and V 6 bases, and 8 bases lay outside the gene matches.

The genes are TRBV11-2 and TRBJ2-5; 9 bases are a match to TRBD1. V lost 5 bases and J lost 8; bases outside the gene matches: 9. Germline CDR1 SGHAT, CDR2 FQNNGV. The CDR3 sequence is 14 residues long. CDR3: CASSDRTGVYTQYF. Written as DNA, the CDR3 is TGTGCCAGCAGCGACCGGACAGGGGTGTATACCCAGTACTTC.

The chain has TRBV7-9 and TRBJ2-6, with D unclear. The CDR3 is 15 amino acids. With 3 bases removed from V and 0 bases from J, the gap between germline ends came to 6 bases. CDR1 is SEHNR, CDR2 FQNEAQ, per germline (reference sequence). The CDR3 nucleotides read TGTGCCAGCAGCTTCCGTATCTCTGGGGCCAACGTCCTGACTTTC. It specifies CASSFRISGANVLTF.